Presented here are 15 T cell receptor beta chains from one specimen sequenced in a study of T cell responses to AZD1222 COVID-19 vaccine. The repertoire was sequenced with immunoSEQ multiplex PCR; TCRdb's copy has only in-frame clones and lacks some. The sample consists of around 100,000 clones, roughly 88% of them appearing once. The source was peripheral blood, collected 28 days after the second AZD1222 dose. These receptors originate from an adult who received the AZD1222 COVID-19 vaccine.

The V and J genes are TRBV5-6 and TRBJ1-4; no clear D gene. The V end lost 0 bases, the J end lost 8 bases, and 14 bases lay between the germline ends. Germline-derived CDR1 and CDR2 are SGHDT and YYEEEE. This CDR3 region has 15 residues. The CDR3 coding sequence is TGTGCCAGCAGCTTGGCCCCGCCTCTGGGGGAAAAACTGTTTTTT. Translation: CASSLAPPLGEKLFF.

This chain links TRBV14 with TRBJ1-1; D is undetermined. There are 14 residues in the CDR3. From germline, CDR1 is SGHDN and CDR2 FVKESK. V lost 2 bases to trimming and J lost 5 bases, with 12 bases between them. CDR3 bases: TGTGCCAGCAGCCAATCTTACAGTCTTACTGAAGCTTTCTTT. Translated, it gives CASSQSYSLTEAFF.

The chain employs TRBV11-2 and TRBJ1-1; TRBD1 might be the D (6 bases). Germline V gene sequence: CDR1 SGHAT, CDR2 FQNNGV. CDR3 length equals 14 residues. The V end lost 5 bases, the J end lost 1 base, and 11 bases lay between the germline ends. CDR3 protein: CASSPGQTNTEAFF. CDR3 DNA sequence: TGTGCCAGCAGCCCTGGACAGACGAACACTGAAGCTTTCTTT.

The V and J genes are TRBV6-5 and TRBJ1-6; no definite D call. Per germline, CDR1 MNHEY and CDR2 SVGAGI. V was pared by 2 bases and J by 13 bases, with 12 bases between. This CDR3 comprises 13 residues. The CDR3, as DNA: TGTGCCAGCAGTTACGGCCAAGCGGCGCCCCTCCACTTT. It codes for CASSYGQAAPLHF.

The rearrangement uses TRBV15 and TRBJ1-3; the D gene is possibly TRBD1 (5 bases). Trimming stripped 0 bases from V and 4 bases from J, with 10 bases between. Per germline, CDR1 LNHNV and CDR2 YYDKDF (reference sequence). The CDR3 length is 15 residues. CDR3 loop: CATSRDQGTGNTIYF. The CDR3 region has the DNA TGTGCCACCAGCAGAGATCAGGGCACGGGAAACACCATATATTTT.

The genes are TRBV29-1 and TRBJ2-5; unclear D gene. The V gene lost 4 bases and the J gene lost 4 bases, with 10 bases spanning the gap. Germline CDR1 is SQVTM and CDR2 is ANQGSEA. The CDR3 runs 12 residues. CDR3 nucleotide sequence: TGCAGCGTTGCCAGGTCGTTAGAGACCCAGTACTTC. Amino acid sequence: CSVARSLETQYF.

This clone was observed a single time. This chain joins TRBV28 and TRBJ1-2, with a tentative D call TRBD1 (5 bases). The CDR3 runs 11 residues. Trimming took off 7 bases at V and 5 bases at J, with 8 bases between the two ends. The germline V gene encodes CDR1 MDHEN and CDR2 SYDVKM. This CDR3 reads CASTEGYGYTF. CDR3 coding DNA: TGTGCCAGCACTGAGGGGTATGGCTACACCTTC.

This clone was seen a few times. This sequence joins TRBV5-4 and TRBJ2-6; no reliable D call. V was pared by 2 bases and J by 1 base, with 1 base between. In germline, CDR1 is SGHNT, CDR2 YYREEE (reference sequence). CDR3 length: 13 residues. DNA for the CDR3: TGTGCCAGCAGCTTATCTGGGGCCAACGTCCTGACTTTC. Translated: CASSLSGANVLTF.

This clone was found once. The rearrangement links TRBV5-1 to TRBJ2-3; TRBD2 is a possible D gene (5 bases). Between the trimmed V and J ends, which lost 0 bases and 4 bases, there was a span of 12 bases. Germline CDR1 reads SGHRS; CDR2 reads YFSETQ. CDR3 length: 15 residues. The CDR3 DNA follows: TGCGCCAGCAGCTTGGCCGGGGAGAGCCCAGATACGCAGTATTTT. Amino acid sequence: CASSLAGESPDTQYF.

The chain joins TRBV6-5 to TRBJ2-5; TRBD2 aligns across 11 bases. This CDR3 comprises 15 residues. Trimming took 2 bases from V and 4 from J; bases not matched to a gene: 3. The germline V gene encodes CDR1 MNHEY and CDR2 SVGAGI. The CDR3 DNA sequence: TGTGCCAGCAGTTACGGACTAGCGGGCCCAGAGACCCAGTACTTC. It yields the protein CASSYGLAGPETQYF.

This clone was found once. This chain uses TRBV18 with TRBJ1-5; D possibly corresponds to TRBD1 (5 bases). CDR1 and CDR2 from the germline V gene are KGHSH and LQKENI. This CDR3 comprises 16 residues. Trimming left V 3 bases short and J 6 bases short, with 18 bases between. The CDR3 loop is CASSPGRSGTGQPQHF. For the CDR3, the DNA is TGTGCCAGCTCACCCGGGCGGTCTGGGACGGGTCAGCCCCAGCATTTT.

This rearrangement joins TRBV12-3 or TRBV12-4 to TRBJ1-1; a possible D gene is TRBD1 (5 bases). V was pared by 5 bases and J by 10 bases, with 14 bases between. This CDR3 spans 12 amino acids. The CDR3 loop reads CASSPGARGAFF. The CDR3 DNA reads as TGTGCCAGCAGTCCCGGGGCCCGTGGAGCTTTCTTT.

The CDR3 is CASSLVRGADTQYF. The CDR3 DNA sequence: TGTGCCAGCAGTTTGGTCAGGGGAGCAGATACGCAGTATTTT. This chain connects TRBV28 to TRBJ2-3; weak D call: TRBD1 (6 bases). Germline V gene sequence: CDR1 MDHEN, CDR2 SYDVKM. V was clipped by 3 bases and J by 4 bases, with 11 bases between them. The CDR3 covers 14 residues.

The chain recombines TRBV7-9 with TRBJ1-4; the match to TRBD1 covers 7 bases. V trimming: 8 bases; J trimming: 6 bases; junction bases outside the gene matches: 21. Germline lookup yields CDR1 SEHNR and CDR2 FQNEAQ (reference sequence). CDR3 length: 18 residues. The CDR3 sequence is CASLSGVVGDRDYEKLFF. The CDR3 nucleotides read TGTGCCAGCCTATCAGGCGTTGTGGGAGACAGGGACTATGAAAAACTGTTTTTT.

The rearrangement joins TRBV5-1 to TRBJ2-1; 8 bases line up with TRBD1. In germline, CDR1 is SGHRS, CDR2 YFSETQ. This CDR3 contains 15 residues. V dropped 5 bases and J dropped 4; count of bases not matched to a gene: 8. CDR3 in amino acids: CASRAPGGGYNEQFF. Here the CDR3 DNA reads TGCGCCAGCAGGGCCCCAGGGGGCGGGTACAATGAGCAGTTCTTC.